Below, one TCR beta chain is given with its context. No antigen is known for it. TCRdb re-analysed the RT-PCR reads in MiXCR, keeping a single row per CDR3 protein. The table has over 300,000 distinct CDR3 sequences, just over 20% seen once. The sample originates from a study of response to subunit inactivated influenza vaccine. Study-wide results and caveats: That few new T cells are recruited by each seasonal influenza vaccination was the authors' suggestion.

The V and J ends lost 5 bases and 0 bases respectively, with 8 bases between them. This CDR3 comprises 14 residues. The germline CDR1 and CDR2 sequences are DFQATT and SNEGSKA (reference sequence). This specimen was PBMCs from blood, taken less than 22 months after vaccination. The origin of this receptor is a man aged 50 to 69 who received an inactivated influenza vaccine. The chain uses TRBV20-1 and TRBJ2-6, with D possibly being TRBD1 (6 bases). The CDR3 region is CSAVDSSGANVLTF. The CDR3 region has the DNA TGCAGTGCTGTGGACAGCTCTGGGGCCAACGTCCTGACTTTC.